This T cell receptor beta chain originates from a study of control samples from healthy donors and cancer patients. Assay: immunoSEQ multiplex PCR; the TCRdb copy retains only in-frame clones and omits some. The sample includes tens of thousands of clones, about 92% of them seen just once. This CDR3 comprises 15 residues. After removal of 5 bases from V and 6 bases from J, the junction contained 9 bases not matched to a gene. The V gene's germline CDR1 is LGHNA and CDR2 YSLEER. This TCR derives from a man younger than 40 with colorectal cancer. The chain joins TRBV4-3 to TRBJ2-2; 7 nucleotides agree with TRBD2. The sample was PBMCs. In nucleotides, the CDR3 is TGCGCCAGCAGCTGGGGGGGTACCAGCGCCGGGGAGCTGTTTTTT. Protein: CASSWGGTSAGELFF.